Included here is one T cell receptor beta chain sequence, with context. Its target is unknown. V lost 7 bases, J lost 0 bases, and 12 bases lay in between. CDR1 and CDR2 (germline): SQVTM, ANQGSEA. CDR3 length equals 13 residues. Sequenced by immunoSEQ multiplex PCR; TCRdb stores in-frame clones only, minus some. The sample holds roughly 80,000 clones, 85% seen once. The data originate from a study of OX40 agonist ivuxolimab in advanced cancers. Study information: Six ivuxolimab dose levels, 0.01 to 10 mg/kg, were given intravenously every 2 weeks. Dose-escalation patients suffered from hepatocellular carcinoma, melanoma, renal cell or head and neck cancer.

Prior autoimmune disease or systemic immunosuppression barred patients. The study's findings and limits: With doses of 0.1 to 3.0 mg/kg, CD4+ and CD8+ blood T cells had undergone clonal expansion by week 6.

Sequenced material: CD4+ or CD8+ T cells sorted from blood, taken in a trial of the OX40 agonist ivuxolimab. V usage is TRBV29-1 and J usage is TRBJ1-1, with D maybe TRBD1 (6 bases). This TCR came from an adult with an advanced solid tumor such as melanoma, head and neck, liver or kidney cancer. The CDR3 is CSGYGQLNTEAFF. Written as DNA, the CDR3 is TGCAGCGGTTATGGACAGTTGAACACTGAAGCTTTCTTT.